This T cell receptor beta chain was identified in a study of cytomegalovirus exposure and HLA in healthy donors (dated by TCRdb to about 2017). For the study in its entirety: In an earlier analysis of under 750 of the donors, under 300 Gb of sequence data and 100 million or so unique TCR beta sequences from 150 million to 200 million T cells were reported. An early release covering about 600 HLA-typed donors comprised about 310 gigabases of sequencing data and around 80 million unique TCR sequences. Among the approximately 430 genotyped donors, approximately 82% belonged to the genetic ancestry cluster associated with self-reported Caucasian donors. The aim of the study was to test whether cataloging public T cell receptors could identify signatures of past pathogen exposure. The study profiled the T cell repertoires of some 610 subjects by immunosequencing and related them to cytomegalovirus serostatus. In addition to the first cohort of 666 subjects, a separate validation cohort of 120 different subjects was used. To predict cytomegalovirus infection status, the study combined high-throughput TCR immunosequencing, statistical association of individual TCRs with disease status, and machine learning. A later analysis re-analyzed previously published TCR beta repertoires from 666 donors and added high-resolution HLA genotyping to study TCR occurrence patterns. Rather than using new phenotypic data, the later analysis identified candidate immune exposures from TCR beta sequences and from how often those sequences occurred across donors. To decide whether each TCR beta V gene segment behaved as functional or pseudogenic, an earlier analysis of approximately 620 of the donors relied on high-throughput TCR beta sequencing. Donor age, sex, ethnicity and CMV serostatus were compiled alongside the repertoire data. In a later genetic analysis, genome-wide SNP genotypes for about three fifths of the 666 donors were used, and that subset was treated as a discovery cohort. Every discovery cohort repertoire had been produced on one sequencing platform. Class I and class II HLA loci were covered by the typing at four-digit resolution. The number of donors typed differed by locus, with roughly 629-640 for A, B, C, DRB1 and DQB1, roughly 520 for DQA1, approximately 570 for DPA1, and approximately 470 for DPB1. Because of strong linkage in the cohort, four to six DR-DQ haplotypes were treated as single units for association and clustering. On average, 235,054 unique TCR beta nucleotide sequences were sequenced per donor among 350 to 400 genotyped donors of the cohort, with 15% to 20% of those sequences being non-productive.

General study outcomes and caveats: V-gene and J-gene trimming of TCR beta chains was associated with a missense DCLRE1C variant in a later genetic analysis, and the association was replicated in an independent cohort. Some IMGT-functional V segments, including TRBV6-2 and TRBV6-3, could not be distinguished by the 87-base-pair reads and were therefore excluded. A group of highly shared sequence variants was considered likely to be a technical artifact of the sequencing pipeline. In a later analysis, HLA-associated TCR beta chains showed more clonal expansion and lower generation probabilities than non-associated chains that were equally common. According to a later analysis, most CMV-associated TCR beta chains appeared to be HLA-restricted, and the HLA associations seemed to be driven largely by CMV exposure. Assigning TCR associations to individual alleles was difficult when HLA alleles, especially DR and DQ, strongly co-occurred. In vitro tests confirmed that three of the cytomegalovirus-associated TCR beta chains recognize cytomegalovirus antigens. Most TCR sequences were seen in very few donors, while some public TCRs were found in many individuals. Roughly 15 rarely observed V segments, including chromosome 9 orphons, were excluded from the earlier analysis of some 590 of the donors because counts were too low. The study gave a list of under 200 TCR beta chains associated with cytomegalovirus. In a later analysis, several top co-occurrence clusters were reported to appear linked to parvovirus B19, influenza, CMV and Epstein-Barr virus. In both the original and validation cohorts, the classifier was reported to diagnose cytomegalovirus status with high specificity and sensitivity. This cohort had only TCR beta chains sequenced, and the lack of alpha or paired-chain data limited which features could be detected. Compared with the approximately 710-donor mean, donors in an Asian-associated ancestry cluster had fewer N-insertions in productive TCRs, according to a later genetic analysis. In a later analysis, the rate of TCR association differed among HLA loci, with DRB1 alleles having the most associated TCRs and HLA-C alleles having the fewest. The authors suggested that the approach could potentially be generalized to other disease states and immunological phenotypes. Because HLA typing was unavailable for some donors at each locus, only the typed subset was used in association tests. Specific HLA alleles were associated with roughly 17,000 TCR beta sequences at a false discovery rate of 0.05 in a later analysis. An earlier analysis of approximately 600 of the donors showed that most TCR beta V segments appeared in productive rearrangements either about 87% or about 30% of the time, which broadly matched IMGT annotations. Sequencing depth was assumed to be roughly uniform across donors in the presence/absence analyses, though that assumption may not hold. A further reported finding was that TCR beta sequences accurately predicted the HLA-A and HLA-B alleles for most subjects in the first cohort. CMV serostatus was the only immune exposure information available for the cohort. Correlated functional status among segregating V segments might be attributable to linkage disequilibrium, but an unknown experimental factor could not be ruled out.

Inclusive of the bounding cysteine and phenylalanine, the CDR3 is 16 residues long. The sequence is cut down to CDR3 DNA, 48 bases in frame from base 1. Taken from the germline V gene, the CDR1 and CDR2 loops are MDHEN and SYDVKM. V loses 2 bases, J loses 4 bases, and the germline ends lie 17 bases apart. The library was built by means of the immunoSEQ multiplex PCR assay. A mixture of 60 forward primers for TCR Vbeta segments and 13 reverse primers for TCR Jbeta segments was used in the multiplex PCR. A multiplex PCR assay on genomic DNA amplified the CDR3 region of rearranged TCR beta genes. Amplified TCR beta libraries were sequenced as 87-base-pair reads on the Illumina HiSeq System. The original methods were these. A later analysis counted tens of millions of unique TCR beta chains across the 666 repertoires, and 10 million to 11 million of these chains were shared by at least two donors. A nearest-neighbor algorithm error-corrected the raw reads and collapsed the reads into unique sequences, merging closely related sequences to remove PCR and sequencing errors. To assign V, D and J gene segments, CDR3 sequences were aligned to IMGT reference sequences. For a sequence to be retained, a match of at least six nucleotides to both a V gene segment and a J gene segment was required. Rearrangements were called productive when the CDR3 lacked stop codons and stayed in frame with V and J; all others were non-productive. CDR3 was defined according to IMGT convention as the region running from the second conserved V-encoded cysteine to the conserved J-encoded phenylalanine. The earlier analysis of 587 of the donors excluded sequences that lacked an unambiguous match to a single V gene segment. In an earlier analysis of a few hundred of the donors, V segments were called functional above 56.7% productive rearrangements and were called segregating when the between-donor standard deviation exceeded 5%. A statistical classification framework was built for diagnosing cytomegalovirus status from the catalog of TCR beta chain sequences. In a later analysis, TCR nucleotide sequences were compared against IMGT/GENE-DB human TR gene sequences so that V and J genes could be assigned. Using the TCRdist pipeline, a later analysis assigned CDR3 sequences along with most-parsimonious VDJ recombination scenarios. A later analysis defined each TCR beta chain by its CDR3 amino acid sequence plus V-gene family, and excluded reads lacking a unique V-gene family. In a later analysis, some 600 highly shared, low-generation-probability nucleotide sequences were removed to address suspected cross-contamination and a sequencing artifact. In a later analysis, a clonal expansion index was calculated for each public chain from normalized within-repertoire ranks of inferred template counts. A later analysis computed generation probabilities with a VDJ recombination model fitted to out-of-frame rearrangements, and checked the results against IGoR. In a later analysis, TCR-TCR, TCR-HLA and TCR-CMV co-occurrence was scored with hypergeometric tests, and a repertoire-size bias correction was applied to TCR pairs. To estimate false discovery rates, a later analysis permuted the HLA or CMV assignments 20 times. In a later analysis, co-occurring TCRs were grouped using DBSCAN, and TCRdist sequence similarity was added for clustering within HLA-allele-positive subsets. Co-occurrence clustering excluded repertoires with fewer than 30,000 or more than 120,000 public chains, plus five with anomalous nucleotide sharing. Drawn from immuneACCESS, this table holds only the in-frame rearrangements with V and J called that TCRdb kept. Clones are partly lost; checked studies trace under half to an unresolved V gene and leave the rest unexplained. That table is the source of V, J and clone size, and D and trimming were worked out from the DNA. The sample table holds some 150,000 clones, of which around four fifths were seen once. Around 3.1% of the sample belongs to the ten largest clones.

The sample holds a few counts of this clone. The antigen this receptor binds is unknown. No base-level quality is on record; no much larger clone is a single base apart. The cohort comprised more than 550 healthy bone marrow donors. At the time of sampling, all cohort members were nominally healthy, though unrecorded immune exposures were likely present. The donor was CMV seronegative and belonged to the group of 350 to 400 seronegative cohort members. Each donor provided a peripheral blood sample, and peripheral blood mononuclear cells were used for TCR beta sequencing. Genomic DNA extraction from the blood cell samples was performed with the Qiagen DNeasy Blood Extraction Kit.

The TCR sequence derives from a female donor in good health and CMV-seronegative. Sequencing used PBMCs. The chain is encoded by TRBV28 joined to TRBJ1-2, with a tentative D gene TRBD1 over 5 matching bases. At the DNA level, the sequence is TGTGCCAGCAGTTTAGCGGGATCCCGAGGGGCCTATGGCTACACCTTC. This codes for CASSLAGSRGAYGYTF.